Each of the 28 T cell receptor beta chains below was sequenced from the same sample in a study of molecular identifiers for immune sequencing clone quantification. TCRdb fed the PCR reads into MiXCR, producing one record per CDR3 protein. The sample consists of more than 550,000 distinct CDR3 sequences, about 25% of them appearing once. Sequenced sample: naive CD8+ T cells from blood, with Jurkat cell RNA spiked in. Specified subset: FACS-sorted CD8+CD4-CCR7+CD45RA+ naive T cells. The receptors come from a human donor in good health. Some libraries in this study had Jurkat cell RNA spiked in.

Comments on this clonotype: Just one base apart from a much larger clone, this may be a read error. The CDR3 protein is CSVDRASYDYTF. The CDR3 nucleotides are TGCAGCGTTGACAGGGCGAGCTATGACTACACCTTC. The chain employs TRBV29-1 and TRBJ1-2; TRBD1 is a possible D gene (5 bases). Germline V gene lookup returns CDR1 SQVTM and CDR2 ANQGSEA. This CDR3 spans 12 amino acids.

CDR3: CASSVGGSVSYEQYF. The CDR3 coding sequence is TGTGCCAGCAGCGTAGGGGGTAGCGTCTCCTACGAGCAGTACTTC. The chain is built from TRBV9 and TRBJ2-7, with D maybe TRBD2 (5 bases). Per germline, CDR1 SGDLS and CDR2 YYNGEE. Trimming left V 0 bases short and J 0 bases short, with 10 bases between. The CDR3 is made up of 15 amino acids. The whole variable domain, remainder taken from reference TRBV9 and TRBJ2-7, is DSGVTQTPKHLITATGQRVTLRCSPRSGDLSVYWYQQSLDQGLQFLIQYYNGEERAKGNILERFSAQQFPDLHSELNLSSLELGDSALYFCASSVGGSVSYEQYFGPGTRLTVT.

In regard to this clonotype: One junction end does not reproduce the germline sequence, and a read error may be involved. The V and J genes are TRBV27 and TRBJ1-2, with 7 bases identical to TRBD1. There are 17 residues in the CDR3. Germline CDR1 and CDR2: MNHEY and SMNVEV (reference sequence). The CDR3 sequence: CVSSFGHIPGQTYGYTF. Here the CDR3 DNA reads TGTGTCAGCAGTTTCGGTCACATTCCGGGACAGACCTATGGCTACACCTTC.

The rearrangement links TRBV7-9 to TRBJ1-1, with D unresolved. Trimming removed 2 bases from V and 8 bases from J, with 12 bases in between. Germline CDR1 reads SEHNR; CDR2 reads FQNEAQ (reference sequence). The CDR3 is 13 residues long. CDR3 sequence: CASSLIGREEAFF. The DNA for the CDR3 is TGTGCCAGCAGCTTAATCGGCCGGGAGGAAGCTTTCTTT.

This clonotype was found a few times. In DNA form, the CDR3 reads TGCGCCAGCAGCTTGCTAGTGGCGGCTCCGGGACAGGGCCCCTACGAGCAGTACTTC. Encoded protein: CASSLLVAAPGQGPYEQYF. This chain uses TRBV5-1 with TRBJ2-7; 9 bases are a match to TRBD1. This CDR3 contains 19 residues. Germline V gene lookup returns CDR1 SGHRS and CDR2 YFSETQ. V was clipped by 1 base and J by 2 bases; unmatched bases: 16.

This clonotype occurred a few times. J is TRBJ2-3 and V is TRBV9; D remains unclear. Trimming left V 0 bases short and J 3 bases short, with 11 bases between. Germline CDR1 and CDR2: SGDLS and YYNGEE. CDR3 size: 15 residues. The CDR3: CASSVGWASTDTQYF. The DNA of the CDR3 is TGTGCCAGCAGCGTAGGCTGGGCCTCGACAGATACGCAGTATTTT.

The rearrangement joins TRBV20-1 to TRBJ2-1, with 11 bases fitting TRBD2. Germline V CDR1 and CDR2: DFQATT, SNEGSKA (reference sequence). The V and J ends lost 0 bases and 3 bases, in that order; junction bases with no gene match: 7. The CDR3 runs 17 residues. The DNA of the CDR3 is TGCAGTGCTAGAGATACTAGCGGGGGAATTTACTACAATGAGCAGTTCTTC. This codes for CSARDTSGGIYYNEQFF.

This clonotype was found a few times. This may be a read error: a much more frequent sequence differs by one nucleotide. This rearrangement joins TRBV7-6 to TRBJ2-5; TRBD2 is a possible D gene (6 bases). Germline-derived CDR1 and CDR2 are SGHVS and FNYEAQ. The CDR3 has 14 amino acids. This CDR3 reads CACSPHGGQETQYF. The CDR3, as DNA: TGTGCCTGCAGCCCACACGGGGGCCAAGAGACCCAGTACTTC.

This clonotype was recorded many times. This chain joins TRBV5-4 and TRBJ2-3; perhaps TRBD2 as D (6 bases). The CDR3 length is 17 residues. Looked up from germline, CDR1 is SGHNT and CDR2 is YYREEE (reference sequence). Trimming pared 0 bases from V and 0 bases from J, leaving 14 bases between. CDR3 sequence: CASSLAGGRGSTDTQYF. The CDR3 DNA sequence: TGTGCCAGCAGCTTGGCCGGGGGACGGGGTAGCACAGATACGCAGTATTTT.

This clonotype was picked up many times. The chain joins TRBV7-2 to TRBJ1-1; D might be TRBD1 (6 bases). The CDR3 consists of 14 residues. The germline gives CDR1 SGHTA, CDR2 FQGNSA. The V gene lost 2 bases and the J gene lost 5 bases, with 12 bases spanning the gap. Here the CDR3 reads CASSLPGARTEAFF. CDR3 in DNA: TGTGCCAGCAGCTTACCAGGGGCTCGGACTGAAGCTTTCTTT.

The chain has TRBV4-1 and TRBJ1-2; TRBD1 agrees at 9 bases. The V gene's germline CDR1 is MGHRA and CDR2 YSYEKL. CDR3 length: 14 amino acids. V shed 4 bases, J shed 6 bases, and the junction held 6 bases outside the gene matches. CDR3 residues: CASSRGTGRDGYTF. The CDR3 bases are TGCGCCAGCAGCCGTGGGACAGGGAGGGATGGCTACACCTTC.

This sequence joins TRBV6-2 or TRBV6-3 and TRBJ2-7; D is perhaps TRBD1 or TRBD2 (5 bases each). V lost 2 bases, J lost 0 bases, and 14 bases lay in between. The germline CDR1 and CDR2 sequences are MNHEY and SVGEGT. The CDR3 consists of 16 residues. The CDR3 loop is CASSYPGTFASYEQYF. CDR3 in DNA: TGTGCCAGCAGTTACCCCGGGACCTTCGCCTCCTACGAGCAGTACTTC.

This sequence joins TRBV24-1 and TRBJ2-1; 9 bases are a match to TRBD2. V dropped 5 bases and J dropped 9; count of bases not matched to a gene: 7. This CDR3 has 14 residues. The V gene's germline CDR1 is KGHDR and CDR2 SFDVKD. For the CDR3, the DNA is TGTGCCACCAGTGGTATAGCGGGAGCAAGTGAGCAGTTCTTC. It is translated as CATSGIAGASEQFF.

There are a few counts of this clonotype. This chain connects TRBV7-6 to TRBJ1-1; no firm D call. CDR3 length equals 14 residues. Trimming shortened V by 2 bases and J by 3 bases, and 10 bases separated the two germline ends. CDR1 is SGHVS, CDR2 FNYEAQ, per germline. In DNA form, the CDR3 reads TGTGCCAGCAGCTTAAGTTTTGGGGACACTGAAGCTTTCTTT. Residues: CASSLSFGDTEAFF.

This clonotype was seen many times. This chain joins TRBV7-9 and TRBJ2-1; D not resolved. CDR3 length: 11 amino acids. Germline V gene lookup returns CDR1 SEHNR and CDR2 FQNEAQ (reference sequence). V was pared by 6 bases and J by 5 bases, with 5 bases between. The CDR3 nucleotides read TGTGCCAGCAGAAGTGACAATGAGCAGTTCTTC. This encodes CASRSDNEQFF.

This clonotype was seen a few times. The chain uses TRBV27 and TRBJ1-5, with 10 bases fitting TRBD1. Trimming took 2 bases from V and 5 from J; bases not matched to a gene: 9. The CDR3 consists of 17 residues. From germline, CDR1 is MNHEY and CDR2 SMNVEV (reference sequence). CDR3 sequence: CASSLISPTGGDQPQHF. CDR3 DNA: TGTGCCAGCAGTTTAATTTCCCCGACAGGGGGCGATCAGCCCCAGCATTTT.

There are many counts of this clonotype. The rearrangement uses TRBV7-2 and TRBJ2-1; 8 nucleotides match TRBD2. Losses at the gene ends were 2 bases for V and 1 base for J; bases not matched to a gene: 13. The CDR3 spans 19 residues. Germline V gives CDR1 SGHTA, CDR2 FQGNSA. The CDR3 is CASSLSSRQLADSYNEQFF. The CDR3 coding sequence is TGTGCCAGCAGCTTATCGTCTAGACAACTAGCGGATTCCTACAATGAGCAGTTCTTC.

Remarks on this clonotype: A read error is possible here, since a much larger clone lies one base away. J is TRBJ2-3 and V is TRBV7-6; 12 nucleotides line up with TRBD2. This CDR3 is 18 amino acids long. Germline V CDR1 and CDR2: SGHVS, FNYEAQ. The CDR3 loop is CASRVLAGGGIPTETQYF. In nucleotides, the CDR3 is TGTGCCAGCAGGGTACTAGCGGGGGGCGGGATCCCCACAGAAACGCAGTATTTT.

As regards this clonotype: A much larger clone differs from this one at a single base, so this may be a read error. This is likely a read error, given that the CDR3 carries no conserved phenylalanine or tryptophan at its end. V is TRBV5-3 and J is TRBJ2-3; the match to TRBD2 covers 8 bases. TRBV5-3 is an ORF, and what it does is uncertain. V dropped 8 bases and J dropped 2; count of bases not matched to a gene: 7. The CDR3 is 14 residues long. The CDR3 nucleotides are TGTGCCAGCAGTTTAGCGGGGTACACAGATACGCAGTATTTA. Its translation is CASSLAGYTDTQYL.

The J gene is TRBJ2-1, the V gene TRBV2; possibly TRBD2 for D (5 bases). Per the germline V gene, CDR1 is SNHLY and CDR2 is FYNNEI. The CDR3 is 15 residues long. V gave up 1 base and J gave up 0 bases, with 7 bases separating them. CDR3 bases: TGTGCCAGCAGTGAAGGGGAGAGCTCCTACAATGAGCAGTTCTTC. Amino acids: CASSEGESSYNEQFF. The whole variable domain, remainder taken from reference TRBV2 and TRBJ2-1, is EPEVTQTPSHQVTQMGQEVILRCVPISNHLYFYWYRQILGQKVEFLVSFYNNEISEKSEIFDDQFSVERPDGSNFTLKIRSTKLEDSAMYFCASSEGESSYNEQFFGPGTRLTVL.

Comment on this clonotype: The CDR3 end shows no conserved phenylalanine or tryptophan, and so a read error is likely. This chain connects TRBV15 to TRBJ2-3; perhaps D is TRBD1 or TRBD2 (6 bases each). Looked up from germline, CDR1 is LNHNV and CDR2 is YYDKDF (reference sequence). CDR3 size: 15 residues. Trimming stripped 5 bases from V and 2 bases from J, with 14 bases between. Here the CDR3 reads CATSGQWGVTDTQYS. CDR3 in DNA: TGTGCCACCAGCGGACAGTGGGGGGTCACAGATACGCAGTATTCT.

J is TRBJ2-5 and V is TRBV7-6; D remains ambiguous. The germline gives CDR1 SGHVS, CDR2 FNYEAQ. The V end lost 3 bases, the J end lost 4 bases, and 18 bases lay between the germline ends. The CDR3 length is 16 residues. DNA of the CDR3: TGTGCCAGCAGCTTTTCCACAAGGGATGACGGAGAGACCCAGTACTTC. It yields the protein CASSFSTRDDGETQYF.

This clonotype was seen only a few times. The chain joins TRBV5-6 to TRBJ1-4; D is uncertain. Germline CDR1 reads SGHDT; CDR2 reads YYEEEE. The CDR3 is 15 amino acids. V was cut by 2 bases and J by 0 bases, with 8 bases left in between. This chain's CDR3 is CASSFFRATNEKLFF. Here the CDR3 DNA reads TGTGCCAGCAGCTTCTTCCGTGCAACTAATGAAAAACTGTTTTTT.

The chain is built from TRBV7-9 and TRBJ2-5; perhaps TRBD1 as D (5 bases). V dropped 1 base and J dropped 2 bases, with 11 bases sitting between them. The CDR3 spans 15 residues. The germline gives CDR1 SEHNR, CDR2 FQNEAQ (reference sequence). The chain's CDR3 is CASSLEVDSQETQYF. The CDR3 DNA follows: TGTGCCAGCAGCTTAGAAGTAGACAGTCAAGAGACCCAGTACTTC. Variable domain in full (rest from reference TRBV7-9 and TRBJ2-5): DTGVSQNPRHKITKRGQNVTFRCDPISEHNRLYWYRQTLGQGPEFLTYFQNEAQLEKSRLLSDRFSAERPKGSFSTLEIQRTEQGDSAMYLCASSLEVDSQETQYFGPGTRLLVL.

This clonotype was detected a few times. The chain combines TRBV6-2 or TRBV6-3 with TRBJ1-1, with TRBD1 matching 10 bases. The ends lost 7 bases at V and 4 bases at J; junction bases unmatched: 9. The CDR3 is 15 amino acids. Per germline, CDR1 MNHEY and CDR2 SVGEGT. The DNA for the CDR3 is TGTGCCAGCATCAGCGGGACAGGGGTGGTCACTGAAGCTTTCTTT. Protein: CASISGTGVVTEAFF.

The V gene is TRBV5-1, the J gene TRBJ2-7; TRBD1 aligns across 8 bases. The germline gives CDR1 SGHRS, CDR2 YFSETQ. This CDR3 spans 16 amino acids. The J segment lost 3 bases and the V segment lost 0 bases, leaving 8 bases of the junction unmatched. This CDR3 is CASSLAVTGDGYEQYF. DNA for the CDR3: TGCGCCAGCAGCTTGGCCGTGACAGGGGATGGCTACGAGCAGTACTTC.

This clonotype was detected many times. The chain uses TRBV29-1 and TRBJ2-1; TRBD2 aligns across 13 bases. J lost 7 bases, V lost 5 bases, and 8 bases had no gene match. CDR3 length equals 15 residues. The germline V gene has CDR1 SQVTM and CDR2 ANQGSEA. This CDR3 is CSVPRLAGGKNEQFF. DNA for the CDR3: TGCAGCGTTCCCAGACTAGCGGGAGGTAAGAATGAGCAGTTCTTC.

This clonotype appeared a few times. The chain carries TRBV7-8 and TRBJ2-7; tentative D call: TRBD1 (6 bases). V lost 3 bases and J 7 bases, leaving 16 bases between the germline ends. The CDR3 sequence is 14 residues long. CDR1 and CDR2 (germline): SGHVS, FQNEAQ. The CDR3 region is CASSFHRDPLEQYF. In DNA, the CDR3 is TGTGCCAGCAGCTTTCACAGGGACCCTTTGGAGCAGTACTTC.